The 8 T cell receptor beta chains below come from one sample, sequenced in a study of shared clonotypes between healthy human individuals. Profiled with immunoSEQ multiplex PCR; TCRdb holds only in-frame clones, not every one. This sample has some 200,000 clones, with 80% to 95% found just once. The sequencing sample was made of naive CD4+ T cells sorted from blood. Described subset: CD45RA+ positively selected. The receptor source for this set is a woman aged 30 to 39 in good health.

V gene TRBV7-2 combines with J gene TRBJ2-7, with 14 positions matching TRBD2. From germline, CDR1 is SGHTA and CDR2 FQGNSA. The CDR3 loop spans 18 amino acids. J was trimmed by 4 bases and V by 4 bases; bases with no gene match: 12. CDR3 DNA sequence: TGTGCCAGCAGCTCAAAGGGACTAGCGGGAGAGTGGGCTTACGAGCAGTACTTC. Translated: CASSSKGLAGEWAYEQYF.

The chain links TRBV28 to TRBJ1-2; tentative D call: TRBD1 (5 bases). V was cut by 2 bases and J by 8 bases, with 12 bases left in between. The CDR3 runs to 13 residues. Germline CDR1 is MDHEN and CDR2 is SYDVKM. The CDR3 DNA is TGTGCCAGCAGTTTACTGGCAGGGAGCGGCTACACCTTC. Translated, it gives CASSLLAGSGYTF.

The chain joins TRBV5-6 to TRBJ2-3, with 11 bases that match TRBD2. Looked up from germline, CDR1 is SGHDT and CDR2 is YYEEEE. With V trimmed by 1 base and J by 4 bases, 2 bases remained unmatched. The CDR3 covers 15 residues. The CDR3, as DNA: TGTGCCAGCAGCTTGAGGACTAGCGGGTCAGATACGCAGTATTTT. Its translation is CASSLRTSGSDTQYF.

The chain recombines TRBV27 with TRBJ2-7, with TRBD1 as a possible D gene (6 bases). The CDR3 extends over 13 amino acids. V lost 6 bases and J 7 bases, leaving 16 bases between the germline ends. Germline CDR1 MNHEY, CDR2 SMNVEV (reference sequence). The CDR3 reads CASRRRQVSEQYF. CDR3 sequence (DNA): TGTGCCAGCAGGCGGAGACAGGTCTCTGAGCAGTACTTC.

The chain has TRBV29-1 and TRBJ2-5; D call uncertain. The end of the DNA is better explained by TRBJ2-7, so the J call may be wrong. CDR1 is SQVTM, CDR2 ANQGSEA, per germline. There are 12 residues in the CDR3. The CDR3 region is CSVASASSEQYF. Written as DNA, the CDR3 is TGCAGCGTTGCCAGCGCTAGTAGCGAGCAGTACTTC.

The chain is built from TRBV7-9 and TRBJ2-1; D possibly uses TRBD1 or TRBD2 (5 bases each). V was cut by 5 bases and J by 3 bases, with 17 bases left in between. Per germline, CDR1 SEHNR and CDR2 FQNEAQ (reference sequence). The CDR3 contains 16 residues. The CDR3 DNA reads TGTGCCAGCAGCACAAGCCAGGGAGTACTCTACAATGAGCAGTTCTTC. As protein: CASSTSQGVLYNEQFF.

The V and J genes are TRBV28 and TRBJ1-2; 7 bases map to TRBD1. Trimming removed 4 bases from V and 2 bases from J; junction bases left unmatched: 1. CDR1 and CDR2 from the germline V gene are MDHEN and SYDVKM. This CDR3 is 13 amino acids long. The CDR3 bases are TGTGCCAGCAGTTGGACAGGAAACTATGGCTACACCTTC. This gives the protein CASSWTGNYGYTF.

As DNA, the CDR3 is TGTGCCAGCAGTTTAGGGACTACTGCTGGGACAGATACGCAGTATTTT. This gives the protein CASSLGTTAGTDTQYF. The chain couples TRBV28 to TRBJ2-3; 7 nucleotides match TRBD2. Germline CDR1 MDHEN, CDR2 SYDVKM. The CDR3 covers 16 residues. The trim removed 2 bases at V and 3 bases at J, leaving 8 bases unmatched.